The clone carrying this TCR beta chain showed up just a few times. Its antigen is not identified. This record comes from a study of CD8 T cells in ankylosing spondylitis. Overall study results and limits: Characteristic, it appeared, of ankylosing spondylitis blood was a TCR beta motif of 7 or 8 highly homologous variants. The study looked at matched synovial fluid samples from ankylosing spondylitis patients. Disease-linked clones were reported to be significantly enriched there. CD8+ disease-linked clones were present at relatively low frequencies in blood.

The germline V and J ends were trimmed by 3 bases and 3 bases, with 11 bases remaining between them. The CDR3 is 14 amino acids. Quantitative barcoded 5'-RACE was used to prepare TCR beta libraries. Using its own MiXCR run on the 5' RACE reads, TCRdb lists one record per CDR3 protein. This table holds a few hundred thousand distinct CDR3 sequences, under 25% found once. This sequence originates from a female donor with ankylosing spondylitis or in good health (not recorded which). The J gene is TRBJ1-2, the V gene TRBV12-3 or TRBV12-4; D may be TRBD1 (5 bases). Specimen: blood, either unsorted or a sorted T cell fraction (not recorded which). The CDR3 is CASSFKGLDYGYTF. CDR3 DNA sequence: TGTGCCAGCAGTTTCAAGGGGCTCGACTATGGCTACACCTTC.